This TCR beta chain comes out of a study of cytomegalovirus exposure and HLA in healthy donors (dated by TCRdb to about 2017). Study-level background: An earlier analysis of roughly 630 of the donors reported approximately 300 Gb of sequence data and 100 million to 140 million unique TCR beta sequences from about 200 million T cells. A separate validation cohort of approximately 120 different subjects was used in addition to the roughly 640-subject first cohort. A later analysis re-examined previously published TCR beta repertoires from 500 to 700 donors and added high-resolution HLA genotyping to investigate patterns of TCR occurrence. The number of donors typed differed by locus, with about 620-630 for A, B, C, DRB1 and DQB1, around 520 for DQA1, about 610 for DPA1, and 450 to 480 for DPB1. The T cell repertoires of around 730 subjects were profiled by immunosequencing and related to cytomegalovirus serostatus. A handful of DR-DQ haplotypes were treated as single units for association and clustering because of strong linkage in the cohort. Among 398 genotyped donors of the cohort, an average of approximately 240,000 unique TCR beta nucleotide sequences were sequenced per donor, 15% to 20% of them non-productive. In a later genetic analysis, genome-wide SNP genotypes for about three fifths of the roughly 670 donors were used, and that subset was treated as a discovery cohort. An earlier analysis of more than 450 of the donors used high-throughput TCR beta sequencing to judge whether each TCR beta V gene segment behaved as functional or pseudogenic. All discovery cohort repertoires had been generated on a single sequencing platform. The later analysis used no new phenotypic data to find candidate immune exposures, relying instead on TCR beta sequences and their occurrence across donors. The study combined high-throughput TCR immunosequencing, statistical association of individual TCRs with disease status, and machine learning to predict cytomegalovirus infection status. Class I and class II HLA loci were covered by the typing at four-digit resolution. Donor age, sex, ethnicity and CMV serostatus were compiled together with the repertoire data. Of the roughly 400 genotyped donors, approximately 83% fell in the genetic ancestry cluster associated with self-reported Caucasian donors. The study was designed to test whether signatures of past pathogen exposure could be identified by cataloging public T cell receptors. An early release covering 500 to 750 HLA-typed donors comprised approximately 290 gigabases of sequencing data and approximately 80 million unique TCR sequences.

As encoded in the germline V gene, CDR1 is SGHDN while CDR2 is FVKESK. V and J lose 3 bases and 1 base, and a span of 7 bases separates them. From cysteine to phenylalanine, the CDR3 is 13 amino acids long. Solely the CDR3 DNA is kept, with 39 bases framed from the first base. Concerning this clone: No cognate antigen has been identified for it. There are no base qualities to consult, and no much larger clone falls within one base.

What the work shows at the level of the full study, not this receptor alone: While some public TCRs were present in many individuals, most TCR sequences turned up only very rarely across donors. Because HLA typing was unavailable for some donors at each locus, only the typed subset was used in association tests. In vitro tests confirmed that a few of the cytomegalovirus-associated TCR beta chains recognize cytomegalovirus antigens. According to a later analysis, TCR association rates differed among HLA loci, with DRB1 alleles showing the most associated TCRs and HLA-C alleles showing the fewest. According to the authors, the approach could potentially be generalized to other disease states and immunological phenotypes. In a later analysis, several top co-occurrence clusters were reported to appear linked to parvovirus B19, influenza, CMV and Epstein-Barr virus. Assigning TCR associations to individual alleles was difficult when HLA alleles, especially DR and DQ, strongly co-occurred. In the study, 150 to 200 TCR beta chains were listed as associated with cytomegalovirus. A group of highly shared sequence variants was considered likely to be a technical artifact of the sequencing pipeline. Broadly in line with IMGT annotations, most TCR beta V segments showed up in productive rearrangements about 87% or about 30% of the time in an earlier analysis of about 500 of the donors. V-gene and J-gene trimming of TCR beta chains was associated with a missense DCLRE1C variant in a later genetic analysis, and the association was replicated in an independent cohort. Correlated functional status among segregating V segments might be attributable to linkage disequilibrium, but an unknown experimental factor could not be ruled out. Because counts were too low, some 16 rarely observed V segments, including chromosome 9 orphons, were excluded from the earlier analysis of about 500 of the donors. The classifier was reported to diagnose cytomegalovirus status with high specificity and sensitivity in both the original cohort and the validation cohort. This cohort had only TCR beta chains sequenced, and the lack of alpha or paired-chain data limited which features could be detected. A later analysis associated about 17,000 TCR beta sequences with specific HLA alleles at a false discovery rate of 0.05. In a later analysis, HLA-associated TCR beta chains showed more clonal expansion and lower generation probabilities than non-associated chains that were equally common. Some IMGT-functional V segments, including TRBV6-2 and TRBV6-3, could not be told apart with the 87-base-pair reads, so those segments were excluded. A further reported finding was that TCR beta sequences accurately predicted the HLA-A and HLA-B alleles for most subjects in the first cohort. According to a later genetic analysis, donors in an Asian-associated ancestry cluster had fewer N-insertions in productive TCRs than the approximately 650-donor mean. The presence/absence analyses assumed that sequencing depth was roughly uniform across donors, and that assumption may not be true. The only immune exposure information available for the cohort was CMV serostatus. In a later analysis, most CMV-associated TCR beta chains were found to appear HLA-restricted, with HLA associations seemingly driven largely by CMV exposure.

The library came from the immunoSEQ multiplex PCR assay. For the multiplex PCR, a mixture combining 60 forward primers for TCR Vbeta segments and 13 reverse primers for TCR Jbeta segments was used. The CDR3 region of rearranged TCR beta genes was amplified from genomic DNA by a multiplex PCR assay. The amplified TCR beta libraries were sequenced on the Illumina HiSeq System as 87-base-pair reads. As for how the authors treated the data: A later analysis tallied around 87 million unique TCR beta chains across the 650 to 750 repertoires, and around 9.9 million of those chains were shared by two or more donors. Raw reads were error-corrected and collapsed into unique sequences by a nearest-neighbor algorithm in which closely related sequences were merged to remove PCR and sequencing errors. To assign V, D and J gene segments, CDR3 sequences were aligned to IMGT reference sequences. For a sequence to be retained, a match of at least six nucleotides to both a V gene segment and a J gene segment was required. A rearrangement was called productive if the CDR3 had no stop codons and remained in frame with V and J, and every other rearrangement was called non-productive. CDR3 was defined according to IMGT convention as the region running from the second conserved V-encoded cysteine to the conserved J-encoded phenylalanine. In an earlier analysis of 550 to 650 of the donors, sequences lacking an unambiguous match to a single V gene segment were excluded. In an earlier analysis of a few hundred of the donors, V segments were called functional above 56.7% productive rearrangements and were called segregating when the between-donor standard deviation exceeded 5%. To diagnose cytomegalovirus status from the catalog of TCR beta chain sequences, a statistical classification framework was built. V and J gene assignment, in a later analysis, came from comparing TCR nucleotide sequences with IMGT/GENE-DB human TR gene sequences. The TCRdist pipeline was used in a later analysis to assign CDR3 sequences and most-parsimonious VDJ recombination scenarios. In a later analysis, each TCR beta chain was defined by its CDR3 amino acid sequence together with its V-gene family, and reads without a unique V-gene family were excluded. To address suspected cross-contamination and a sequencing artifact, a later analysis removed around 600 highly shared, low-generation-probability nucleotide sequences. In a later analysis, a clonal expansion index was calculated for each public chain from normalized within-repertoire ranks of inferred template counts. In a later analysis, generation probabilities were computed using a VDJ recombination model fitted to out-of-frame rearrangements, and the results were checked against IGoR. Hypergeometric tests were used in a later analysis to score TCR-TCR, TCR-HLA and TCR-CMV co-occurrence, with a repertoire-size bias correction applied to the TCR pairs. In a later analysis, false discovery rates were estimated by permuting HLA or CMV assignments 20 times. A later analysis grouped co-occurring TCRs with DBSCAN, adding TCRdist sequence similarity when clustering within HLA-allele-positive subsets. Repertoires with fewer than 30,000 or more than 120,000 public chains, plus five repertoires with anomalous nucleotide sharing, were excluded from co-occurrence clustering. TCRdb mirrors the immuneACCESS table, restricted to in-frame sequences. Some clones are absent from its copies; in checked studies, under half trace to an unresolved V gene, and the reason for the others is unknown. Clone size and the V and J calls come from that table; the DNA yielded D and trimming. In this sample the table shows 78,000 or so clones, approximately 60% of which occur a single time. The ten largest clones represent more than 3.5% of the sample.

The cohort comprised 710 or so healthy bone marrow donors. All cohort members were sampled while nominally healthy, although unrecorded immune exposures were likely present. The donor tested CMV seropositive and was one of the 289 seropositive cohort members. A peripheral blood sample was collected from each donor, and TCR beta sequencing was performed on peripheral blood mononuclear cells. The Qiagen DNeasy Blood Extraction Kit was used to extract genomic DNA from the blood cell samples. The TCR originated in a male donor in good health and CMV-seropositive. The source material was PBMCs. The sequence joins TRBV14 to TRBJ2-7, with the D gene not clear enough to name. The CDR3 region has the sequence CASSHLSSYEQYF. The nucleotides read TGTGCCAGCAGCCATCTAAGTTCCTACGAGCAGTACTTC.